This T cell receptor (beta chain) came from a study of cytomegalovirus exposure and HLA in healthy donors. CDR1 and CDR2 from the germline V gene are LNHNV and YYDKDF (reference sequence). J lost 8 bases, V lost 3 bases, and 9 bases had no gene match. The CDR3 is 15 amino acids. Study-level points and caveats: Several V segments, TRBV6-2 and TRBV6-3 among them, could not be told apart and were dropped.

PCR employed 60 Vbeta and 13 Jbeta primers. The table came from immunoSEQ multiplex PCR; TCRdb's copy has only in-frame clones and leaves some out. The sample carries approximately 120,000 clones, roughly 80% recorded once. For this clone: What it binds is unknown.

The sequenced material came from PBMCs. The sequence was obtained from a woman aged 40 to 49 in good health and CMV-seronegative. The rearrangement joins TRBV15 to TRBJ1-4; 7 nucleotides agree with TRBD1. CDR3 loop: CATSRNPGQQEKLFF. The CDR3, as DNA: TGTGCCACCAGCAGGAACCCGGGACAGCAAGAAAAACTGTTTTTT.